This T cell receptor (beta chain) stems from a study of response to subunit inactivated influenza vaccine. Study-wide results and limits: Only a handful of new T cells, the authors suggested, are recruited with each seasonal influenza vaccination.

TCRdb recomputed calls from the RT-PCR reads with MiXCR, one row per CDR3 protein. The data hold about 190,000 distinct CDR3 sequences, with around 14% observed a single time. Trimming removed 0 bases at V and 14 bases at J, with 9 bases between. The germline V gene encodes CDR1 SGHDT and CDR2 YYEEEE. The CDR3 has 11 amino acids. This clonotype came up a few times. As yet, its antigen is unknown. The chain recombines TRBV5-6 with TRBJ2-1, with D perhaps TRBD1 (5 bases). The sequencing here drew on CD8+ T cells sorted from PBMCs, taken roughly 5 days after vaccination. The TCR comes from a man aged 45-60 years who received an inactivated influenza vaccine. DNA for the CDR3: TGTGCCAGCAGCTTGGGCCTGACAGAGTTCTTC. As protein: CASSLGLTEFF.